This T cell receptor (beta chain) was recorded in a study of breast tumors, draining lymph nodes, adjacent tissues. In TCRdb, the multiplex PCR reads were re-called with MiXCR into one record per CDR3 protein. The table has 200,000 or so distinct CDR3 sequences, roughly 31% seen once. CDR1 and CDR2 (germline): SGHNT, YYREEE (reference sequence). This CDR3 has 17 residues. With V trimmed by 2 bases and J by 1 base, 11 bases remained unmatched. Study results and limitations: That most tumor T cells come from lymph nodes remained unproven. Most tumor T cells seemingly derive from lymph node, then expand in tumor.

Breast cancer patients provided tissue from their axillary draining lymph nodes. This clonotype was seen ten or more times. Its antigen is not identified. Sequencing was performed on axillary lymph node tissue. The clonotype was recovered from a female donor with breast cancer. Some clones in this sample may be carry-over from other donors' samples. This sequence joins TRBV5-4 and TRBJ1-2, with TRBD1 matching 7 bases. The CDR3: CASSLPRDSDFNYGYTF. As DNA, the CDR3 is TGTGCCAGCAGCTTACCCCGGGACAGCGACTTTAACTATGGCTACACCTTC.